This TCR beta chain came from a study of neoadjuvant nivolumab and ipilimumab in lung cancer. Study findings and constraints: Pretherapy blood TCR richness correlated positively with resected tumor richness. Only a single major-pathologic-response sample was available for clonality analysis. A small number of samples were TCR sequenced.

Looked up from germline, CDR1 is SQVTM and CDR2 is ANQGSEA. This CDR3 spans 13 amino acids. Trimming took 7 bases from V and 3 from J; bases not matched to a gene: 4. Sequenced by immunoSEQ multiplex PCR; TCRdb stores in-frame clones only, minus some. The table includes tens of thousands of clones, roughly 80% detected once. In regard to this clone: Its cognate antigen is unknown.

The V gene is TRBV29-1, the J gene TRBJ1-1, with TRBD1 identical over 11 bases. The sequenced sample was tumor tissue, obtained after neoadjuvant nivolumab, alone or with ipilimumab, at or shortly before surgery. This clonotype was obtained from an adult with non-small cell lung cancer. The CDR3 nucleotides are TGCAGCGGCGGACAGGGGGCATACACTGAAGCTTTCTTT. It is translated as CSGGQGAYTEAFF.